This T cell receptor (beta chain) was recovered during a study of blood T cell repertoires in COVID-19. Study at large: There were acute and convalescent COVID-19 samples, and they came from the United States, Italy and Spain. The analysed material was cDNA or gDNA that came from T cells, B-cell-depleted T cells, or PBMCs.

Trimming shortened V by 6 bases and J by 5 bases, and 26 bases separated the two germline ends. CDR3 size: 19 residues. CDR1 is LNHDA and CDR2 is SQIVND in the germline V gene (reference sequence). Clones were sequenced by immunoSEQ multiplex PCR, and TCRdb holds only the in-frame ones, with some missing. Among some 380,000 clones listed, roughly 77% were seen once. Sequenced material: peripheral blood. The chain uses TRBV19 and TRBJ1-6; D perhaps matches TRBD1 (5 bases). The receptor was isolated from a human donor with acute or convalescent COVID-19. The donor label of this sample is uncertain. This CDR3 is CASSYFGLGRGSDNSPLHF. The CDR3 bases are TGTGCCAGTAGCTACTTTGGCCTTGGGCGGGGCAGCGATAATTCACCCCTCCACTTT.